This T cell receptor (beta chain) came from a study of T cell responses to AZD1222 COVID-19 vaccine. General study points: Spike-specific TCR breadth and depth went up after people got two AZD1222 doses.

The assay was immunoSEQ multiplex PCR, and TCRdb's table has in-frame clones only and misses some. The sample includes 100,000 to 130,000 clones, more than 70% of them seen just once. Details on this clone: What it recognizes is unknown.

The CDR3 covers 13 residues. CDR1 SGHTA and CDR2 FQGTGA come from the germline V gene. Trimming took off 5 bases at V and 4 bases at J, with 8 bases between the two ends. This receptor was taken from an adult in good health. Source: peripheral blood, taken on day 0 of AZD1222 vaccination. The chain links TRBV7-3 to TRBJ2-2; D is unresolved. The CDR3 spells CASSATTTGELFF. CDR3 nucleotides: TGTGCCAGCAGCGCGACAACCACCGGGGAGCTGTTTTTT.